This T cell receptor (beta chain) was obtained from a study of T cell responses to AZD1222 COVID-19 vaccine. Study as a whole: The study pooled second doses at about 4 or about 12 weeks. Broader study findings: Donors skewed white British and female; clonal diversity was possibly underestimated. No repertoire was sampled before or during the peak T cell response, only after it. Unmutated regions of variants are reportedly targeted by nearly half of spike-specific TCRs.

Sequenced by immunoSEQ multiplex PCR; TCRdb stores in-frame clones only, minus some. The sample carries more than 100,000 clones, roughly 87% recorded once. Unmatched junction bases numbered 8, after V lost 6 bases and J lost 4 bases. CDR1 and CDR2 (germline): MNHNY, SVGAGI (reference sequence). The CDR3 runs to 14 residues. Notes on this clone: Its antigen remains unknown.

The rearrangement links TRBV6-6 to TRBJ1-1, with TRBD1 matching over 7 bases. This specimen was peripheral blood, taken on day 0 of AZD1222 vaccination. The receptor was derived from an adult in good health. CDR3 protein: CASRKGARGTEAFF. The CDR3 region has the DNA TGTGCCAGCAGAAAGGGGGCGCGGGGCACTGAAGCTTTCTTT.